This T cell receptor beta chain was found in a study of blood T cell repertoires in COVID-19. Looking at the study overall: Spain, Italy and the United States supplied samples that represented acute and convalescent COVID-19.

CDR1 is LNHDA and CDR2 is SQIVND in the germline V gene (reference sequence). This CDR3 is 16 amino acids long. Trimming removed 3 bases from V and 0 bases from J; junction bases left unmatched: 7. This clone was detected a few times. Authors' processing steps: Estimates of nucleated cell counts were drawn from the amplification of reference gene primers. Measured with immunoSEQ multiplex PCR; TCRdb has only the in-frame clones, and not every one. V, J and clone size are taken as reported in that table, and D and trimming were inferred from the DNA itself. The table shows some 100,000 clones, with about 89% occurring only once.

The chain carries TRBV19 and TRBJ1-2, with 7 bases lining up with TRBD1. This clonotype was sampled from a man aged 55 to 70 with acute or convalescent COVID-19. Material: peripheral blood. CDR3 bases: TGTGCCAGTAGTATCATCGGGACAGCGACTAACTATGGCTACACCTTC. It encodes CASSIIGTATNYGYTF. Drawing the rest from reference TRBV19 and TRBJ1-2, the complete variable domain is DGGITQSPKYLFRKEGQNVTLSCEQNLNHDAMYWYRQDPGQGLRLIYYSQIVNDFQKGDIAEGYSVSREKKESFPLTVTSAQKNPTAFYLCASSIIGTATNYGYTFGSGTRLTVV.